The sequence of this T cell receptor beta chain was determined in a study of blood T cell repertoires in COVID-19. The CDR3 runs to 15 residues. V lost 1 base and J lost 8; bases outside the gene matches: 7. Germline CDR1 SGHRS, CDR2 YFSETQ. Sequencing used immunoSEQ multiplex PCR; TCRdb keeps in-frame clones, though not all of them. The sample has tens of thousands of clones, roughly 80% seen once. The sequence was obtained from a human donor in a cohort sampled during active COVID-19. This chain joins TRBV5-1 and TRBJ1-4; 8 nucleotides agree with TRBD1. The sample was peripheral blood. The CDR3 spells CASSLPTGADEKLFF. The CDR3 DNA reads TGCGCCAGCAGCTTGCCGACAGGGGCGGACGAAAAACTGTTTTTT. Full variable domain (remainder filled in from reference TRBV5-1 and TRBJ1-4): KAGVTQTPRYLIKTRGQQVTLSCSPISGHRSVSWYQQTPGQGLQFLFEYFSETQRNKGNFPGRFSGRQFSNSRSEMNVSTLELGDSALYLCASSLPTGADEKLFFGSGTQLSVL.